Below are 20 T cell receptor beta chains sequenced from a single sample in a study of human T cells and chemical hapten exposure. TCRdb fed the 5' RACE reads into MiXCR, producing one record per CDR3 protein. The repertoire consists of about 140,000 distinct CDR3 sequences, with around 4% occurring once and the leading ten covering 1.3% to 1.5%. Whole blood, unfractionated, served as the material for total RNA extraction. The receptors were sampled from a female donor in good health.

This clonotype has a count of ten or more. The chain joins TRBV13 to TRBJ2-7; no definite D call. CDR1 and CDR2 (germline): PRHDT, FYEKMQ (reference sequence). CDR3 length: 11 amino acids. V was cut by 5 bases and J by 6 bases, with 8 bases left in between. The CDR3 loop is CASSVTGEQYF. CDR3 DNA: TGTGCCAGCAGCGTTACCGGCGAGCAGTACTTC.

Of note for this clonotype: Lacking the conserved final phenylalanine or tryptophan, this CDR3 likely reflects a read error. No DNA is shown, since the ends of the CDR3 on it are uncertain; the CDR3 is the one TCRdb lists. J is TRBJ1-6 and V is TRBV4-1; TRBD1, the table's D call, lacks a check against the DNA. The CDR3 is 18 amino acids long, termini counted. From germline, CDR1 is MGHRA and CDR2 YSYEKL. The CDR3 protein is CASSQSSPSVSYNSPLKG.

At least ten counts were recorded for this clonotype. The chain recombines TRBV20-1 with TRBJ1-6, with 8 bases that match TRBD1. The CDR3 loop spans 16 amino acids. CDR1 DFQATT and CDR2 SNEGSKA come from the germline V gene (reference sequence). Trimming removed 1 base from V and 5 bases from J; junction bases left unmatched: 7. The CDR3 here is CSARASGTGNNSPLHF. The CDR3, as DNA: TGCAGTGCTAGAGCTTCCGGGACAGGAAATAATTCACCCCTCCACTTT.

There are many counts of this clonotype. This chain connects TRBV7-9 to TRBJ2-7, with D unclear. The ends were cut back, 4 bases at V and 5 bases at J, with 9 bases in the middle. Germline loops: CDR1 SEHNR, CDR2 FQNEAQ (reference sequence). The CDR3 spans 12 residues. This chain's CDR3 is CASSSRTDEQYF. Here the CDR3 DNA reads TGTGCCAGCAGCTCTAGGACGGACGAGCAGTACTTC.

At least ten counts were recorded for this clonotype. The rearrangement links TRBV5-5 to TRBJ2-3, with D hard to call. Germline-derived CDR1 and CDR2 are SGHKS and YYEKEE (reference sequence). The CDR3 loop spans 15 amino acids. V was shortened by 3 bases and J by 2 bases, with 13 bases between the two germline ends. In DNA form, the CDR3 reads TGTGCCAGCAGCTGGGTTGGAGCCTCCACAGATACGCAGTATTTT. Protein sequence: CASSWVGASTDTQYF.

This clonotype was seen only once. This sequence may be a read error, since a much larger clone differs from it by one base. The CDR3 nucleotides are TGTGCCAACAGCTACGTGACAGCAAACACTGAAGCTTTCTTT. Translated, it gives CANSYVTANTEAFF. The chain recombines TRBV7-8 with TRBJ1-1; perhaps TRBD1 as D (5 bases). CDR1 SGHVS and CDR2 FQNEAQ come from the germline V gene. The CDR3 runs to 14 residues.

In its sample, this clonotype was seen many times. The rearrangement uses TRBV4-1 and TRBJ2-3, with D possibly TRBD2 on 5 matching bases. Germline CDR1 and CDR2: MGHRA and YSYEKL. The CDR3 is 15 residues long. Trimming took off 0 bases at V and 2 bases at J, with 9 bases between the two ends. CDR3 sequence: CASSQDRGYTDTQYF. CDR3 coding DNA: TGCGCCAGCAGCCAAGATCGGGGATACACAGATACGCAGTATTTT.

The chain uses TRBV12-3 or TRBV12-4 and TRBJ2-1; 10 nucleotides line up with TRBD2. The CDR3 is 15 amino acids. The V segment lost 6 bases and the J segment 4 bases; nucleotides outside the gene matches: 6. The CDR3 DNA reads as TGTGCCAGCAGACCCCTAGCGGGGGTATACAATGAGCAGTTCTTC. Amino acid sequence: CASRPLAGVYNEQFF.

At least ten counts were recorded for this clonotype. The rearrangement links TRBV20-1 to TRBJ1-1; D perhaps matches TRBD1 (5 bases). With 7 bases removed from V and 1 base from J, the gap between germline ends came to 10 bases. The CDR3 consists of 12 residues. Germline V CDR1 and CDR2: DFQATT, SNEGSKA (reference sequence). CDR3 nucleotide sequence: TGCAGTGTGGGGCAGGGGAACACTGAAGCTTTCTTT. It translates to CSVGQGNTEAFF.

This clonotype was observed at least ten times. The chain employs TRBV20-1 and TRBJ1-2; possible D gene TRBD1, 6 bases. CDR1 is DFQATT, CDR2 SNEGSKA, per germline (reference sequence). V lost 6 bases and J 4 bases, leaving 15 bases between the germline ends. The CDR3 runs 13 residues. The CDR3 DNA is TGCAGTGCCAGGGGAGGGCTTCTCTATGGCTACACCTTC. Its translation: CSARGGLLYGYTF.

Details on this clonotype: It may be a read error: a sequence one base away is much more abundant. This likely comes from a read error, as the CDR3 has no conserved phenylalanine or tryptophan at its end. The V call is TRBV28, the J call TRBJ2-6; D is perhaps TRBD1 (5 bases). V shed 5 bases and J shed 7 bases, with 15 bases lying between them. This CDR3 is 15 amino acids long. The germline V gene encodes CDR1 MDHEN and CDR2 SYDVKM. The CDR3 here is CASSRTGLRANVLTY. CDR3 in DNA: TGTGCCAGCAGTCGAACAGGCCTCCGAGCCAACGTCCTGACTTAC.

Many counts were recorded for this clonotype. The chain links TRBV7-6 to TRBJ2-5; D is unresolved. Trimming removed 5 bases from V and 2 bases from J, with 15 bases in between. Germline assignment: CDR1 SGHVS and CDR2 FNYEAQ. CDR3 length equals 15 residues. The CDR3 DNA reads as TGTGCCAGCAGCGCCGACCCGTCCAGACAAGAGACCCAGTACTTC. It encodes CASSADPSRQETQYF.

This clonotype was seen many times. The chain has TRBV7-9 and TRBJ1-1, with 7 positions matching TRBD1. CDR3 length: 12 residues. The germline V gene has CDR1 SEHNR and CDR2 FQNEAQ (reference sequence). J lost 8 bases, V lost 5 bases, and 5 bases had no gene match. DNA for the CDR3: TGTGCCAGCAGCCATGACAGGGTGGAAGCTTTCTTT. Residues: CASSHDRVEAFF.

This clonotype was observed many times. The chain joins TRBV20-1 to TRBJ2-3; 7 bases are a match to TRBD1. This CDR3 spans 14 amino acids. The germline CDR1 and CDR2 sequences are DFQATT and SNEGSKA (reference sequence). The ends lost 5 bases at V and 2 bases at J; junction bases unmatched: 7. The CDR3 sequence: CSALLGQYTDTQYF. The CDR3 nucleotides read TGCAGTGCTCTCCTGGGACAGTACACAGATACGCAGTATTTT.

This clonotype has a handful of counts. The chain recombines TRBV7-9 with TRBJ2-7, with D unclear. The CDR3 extends over 13 amino acids. CDR1 SEHNR and CDR2 FQNEAQ come from the germline V gene (reference sequence). Trimming cost V 3 bases and J 2 bases, with 8 bases left between them. Here the CDR3 DNA reads TGTGCCAGCAGCTTTCCAGCTACCTACGAGCAGTACTTC. This encodes CASSFPATYEQYF.

This clonotype occurred many times. The rearrangement joins TRBV2 to TRBJ1-2; a weak D match, TRBD1 (5 bases). Germline CDR1 is SNHLY and CDR2 is FYNNEI. The CDR3 sequence is 15 residues long. V shed 6 bases and J shed 2 bases, with 16 bases lying between them. CDR3 protein: CASREWGASNYGYTF. DNA for the CDR3: TGTGCCAGCAGGGAATGGGGCGCGTCGAACTATGGCTACACCTTC.

This clonotype was seen repeatedly, ten times or more. The genes are TRBV7-2 and TRBJ2-3; TRBD2 aligns across 9 bases. V dropped 3 bases and J dropped 6; count of bases not matched to a gene: 16. CDR1 is SGHTA and CDR2 is FQGNSA in the germline V gene. This CDR3 has 18 amino acids. The CDR3 spells CASSFQRSAGGPADTQYF. CDR3 nucleotide sequence: TGTGCCAGCAGCTTTCAAAGGTCGGCGGGGGGGCCGGCGGATACGCAGTATTTT.

This clonotype was detected many times. The junction does not match germline at one end; this may be a read error. The gene calls are TRBV2 and TRBJ2-7; D not resolved. CDR3 length: 15 amino acids. In germline, CDR1 is SNHLY, CDR2 FYNNEI. CDR3 loop: CASSEGRLEAYEQYF. In DNA, the CDR3 is TGTGCCAGCAGCGAAGGAAGGCTCGAAGCCTACGAGCAGTACTTC.

This clonotype was counted at least ten times. The chain links TRBV4-2 to TRBJ2-7; D may be TRBD2 (6 bases). Trimming removed 4 bases from V and 3 bases from J, with 10 bases in between. The CDR3 consists of 13 residues. Germline loops: CDR1 LGHNA, CDR2 YNFKEQ. The CDR3 region has the DNA TGTGCCAGCAGCCCTTCGGAGGGCTACGAGCAGTACTTC. As protein: CASSPSEGYEQYF.

This clonotype has a count of ten or more. The chain recombines TRBV9 with TRBJ2-1; 9 nucleotides line up with TRBD1. Trimming at V came to 7 bases and at J to 6 bases, leaving 11 bases not matched to a gene. The length of the CDR3 is 15 residues. The germline gives CDR1 SGDLS, CDR2 YYNGEE. The CDR3 region has the DNA TGTGCCAGCGCGAAACGGACAGGGGTAAGCAATGAGCAGTTCTTC. It specifies CASAKRTGVSNEQFF.